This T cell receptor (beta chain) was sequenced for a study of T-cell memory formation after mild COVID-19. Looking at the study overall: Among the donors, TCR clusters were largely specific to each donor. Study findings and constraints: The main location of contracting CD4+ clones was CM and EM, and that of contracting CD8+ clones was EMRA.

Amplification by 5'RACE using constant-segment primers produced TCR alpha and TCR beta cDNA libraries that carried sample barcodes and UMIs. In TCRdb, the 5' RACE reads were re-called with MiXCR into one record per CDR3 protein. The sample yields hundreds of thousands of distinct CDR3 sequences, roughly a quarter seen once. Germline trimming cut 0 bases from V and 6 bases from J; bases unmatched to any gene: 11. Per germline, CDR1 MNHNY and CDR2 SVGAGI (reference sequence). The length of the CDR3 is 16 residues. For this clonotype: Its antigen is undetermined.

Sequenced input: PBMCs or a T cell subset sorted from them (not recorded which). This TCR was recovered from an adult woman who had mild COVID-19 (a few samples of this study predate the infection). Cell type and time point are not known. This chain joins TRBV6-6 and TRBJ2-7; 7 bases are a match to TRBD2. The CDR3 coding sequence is TGTGCCAGCAGTTACTCCCTGGCGGGAGCGTCAGGCGAGCAGTACTTC. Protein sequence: CASSYSLAGASGEQYF.